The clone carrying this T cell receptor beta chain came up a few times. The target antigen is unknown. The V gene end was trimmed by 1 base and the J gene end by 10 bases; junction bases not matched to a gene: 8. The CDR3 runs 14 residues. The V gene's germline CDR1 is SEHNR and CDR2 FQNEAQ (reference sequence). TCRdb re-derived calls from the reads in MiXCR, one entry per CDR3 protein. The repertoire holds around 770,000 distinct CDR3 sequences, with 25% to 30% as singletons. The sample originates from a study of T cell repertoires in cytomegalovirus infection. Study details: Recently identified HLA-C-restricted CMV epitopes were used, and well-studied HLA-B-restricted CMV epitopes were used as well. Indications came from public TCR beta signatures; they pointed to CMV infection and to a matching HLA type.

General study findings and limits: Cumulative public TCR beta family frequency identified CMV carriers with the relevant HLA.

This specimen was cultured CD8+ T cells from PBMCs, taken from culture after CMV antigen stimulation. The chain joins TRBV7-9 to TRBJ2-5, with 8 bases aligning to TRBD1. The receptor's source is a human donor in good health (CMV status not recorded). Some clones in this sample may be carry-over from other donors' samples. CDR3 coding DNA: TGTGCCAGCAGCTTAGGAACAGGGGGAAACGGCCAGTACTTC. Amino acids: CASSLGTGGNGQYF. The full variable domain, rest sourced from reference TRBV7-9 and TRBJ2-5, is DTGVSQNPRHKITKRGQNVTFRCDPISEHNRLYWYRQTLGQGPEFLTYFQNEAQLEKSRLLSDRFSAERPKGSFSTLEIQRTEQGDSAMYLCASSLGTGGNGQYFGPGTRLLVL.